This passage covers 25 T cell receptor beta chains from one sample sequenced in a study of T cell clonotyping in hematopoietic cell transplantation. TCRdb's table, derived via immunoSEQ multiplex PCR, lists solely in-frame clones and lacks some. The table lists about 4,400 clones, roughly two thirds of them singletons. The sequences come from PBMCs, collected 100 days after allogeneic stem cell transplant. All receptors come from a male patient between 55 and 70 years old who had an allogeneic stem cell transplant, so the T cells may come from the graft donor. Some clones in this sample may be carry-over from other donors' samples.

The chain combines TRBV7-9 with TRBJ2-5, with 9 bases that match TRBD1. Germline CDR1 SEHNR, CDR2 FQNEAQ (reference sequence). The CDR3 totals 14 residues. The V gene end was trimmed by 1 base and the J gene end by 5 bases; junction bases not matched to a gene: 2. The CDR3 region has the DNA TGTGCCAGCAGCTTAGTCGGGACAGGGGAGACCCAGTACTTC. It translates to CASSLVGTGETQYF.

The V and J genes are TRBV14 and TRBJ1-2; weak D call: TRBD1 (6 bases). Per the germline V gene, CDR1 is SGHDN and CDR2 is FVKESK. Trimming cost V 4 bases and J 5 bases, with 11 bases left between them. CDR3 length equals 13 residues. The CDR3 region is CASSLQGGYGYTF. The CDR3 DNA reads as TGTGCCAGCAGCCTACAGGGAGGGTATGGCTACACCTTC.

This clone is judged large (0.1 to 1%). The chain combines TRBV29-1 with TRBJ1-2; D ambiguous. Germline-derived CDR1 and CDR2 are SQVTM and ANQGSEA. V dropped 6 bases and J dropped 5 bases, with 10 bases sitting between them. The CDR3 has 11 residues. The CDR3 reads CSVSVDYGYTF. The CDR3 coding sequence is TGCAGCGTCTCCGTGGATTATGGCTACACCTTC.

V usage is TRBV6-5 and J usage is TRBJ2-7; 9 nucleotides agree with TRBD1. This CDR3 spans 15 amino acids. V shed 2 bases and J 5 bases; nucleotides not matched to a gene: 7. The germline CDR1 and CDR2 sequences are MNHEY and SVGAGI. The CDR3 region is CASSYLGTGYDEQYF. In DNA, the CDR3 is TGTGCCAGCAGTTACCTCGGGACAGGGTATGACGAGCAGTACTTC.

The V gene is TRBV7-9, the J gene TRBJ2-5, with D hard to call. Trimming cost V 2 bases and J 1 base, with 11 bases left between them. The CDR3 length is 15 residues. Germline V gene sequence: CDR1 SEHNR, CDR2 FQNEAQ (reference sequence). Here the CDR3 reads CASSLSVGVQETQYF. In DNA form, the CDR3 reads TGTGCCAGCAGCTTAAGTGTTGGGGTCCAAGAGACCCAGTACTTC.

The chain uses TRBV28 and TRBJ1-1; D not resolved. The CDR3 contains 12 residues. V was trimmed by 7 bases and J by 1 base, leaving 7 bases between them. The V gene's germline CDR1 is MDHEN and CDR2 SYDVKM. The CDR3 bases are TGTGCCAGCAATCCGGGGAACACTGAAGCTTTCTTT. It codes for CASNPGNTEAFF.

The sample holds one count of this clone. CDR3 region: CASAGTVNEKLFF. The DNA of the CDR3 is TGTGCCAGCGCCGGGACAGTTAATGAAAAACTGTTTTTT. The V call is TRBV6-5, the J call TRBJ1-4; 7 nucleotides agree with TRBD1. The CDR3 loop spans 13 amino acids. V gave up 8 bases and J gave up 4 bases; unmatched junction bases: 4. Germline V gene sequence: CDR1 MNHEY, CDR2 SVGAGI.

This chain links TRBV29-1 with TRBJ1-3; 7 bases are shared with TRBD1. Looked up from germline, CDR1 is SQVTM and CDR2 is ANQGSEA. The CDR3 extends over 14 amino acids. J was trimmed by 0 bases and V by 7 bases; bases with no gene match: 6. Written as DNA, the CDR3 is TGCAGCGCCAGGACAGGCCACTCTGGAAACACCATATATTTT. This translates into CSARTGHSGNTIYF.

The CDR3 region has the DNA TGTGCCAGCAGCTTAAACACCGGGGAGCTGTTTTTT. Translated: CASSLNTGELFF. This chain connects TRBV7-3 to TRBJ2-2; D not certain. Trimming removed 1 base at V and 3 bases at J, with 0 bases between. Germline V CDR1 and CDR2: SGHTA, FQGTGA. The CDR3 loop spans 12 amino acids.

Here the CDR3 DNA reads TGTGCCATCAGTGGAGGAGAGACCCAGTACTTC. Translation: CAISGGETQYF. The chain employs TRBV10-3 and TRBJ2-5; no definite D call. CDR3 size: 11 residues. Trimming left V 4 bases short and J 4 bases short, with 4 bases between. Germline CDR1 and CDR2: ENHRY and SYGVKD.

The chain couples TRBV28 to TRBJ1-4; a weak D match, TRBD1 (5 bases). The CDR3 has 13 amino acids. Trimming stripped 7 bases from V and 7 bases from J, with 13 bases between. Germline-derived CDR1 and CDR2 are MDHEN and SYDVKM. The CDR3 region is CASKVGRAEKLFF. As DNA, the CDR3 is TGTGCCAGCAAGGTGGGCAGGGCTGAAAAACTGTTTTTT.

The chain has TRBV9 and TRBJ1-2, with a possible D match to TRBD1 (5 bases). Trimming removed 0 bases from V and 4 bases from J, with 13 bases in between. The CDR3 is 15 amino acids. Germline V gives CDR1 SGDLS, CDR2 YYNGEE. This CDR3 is CASSVGQWGSYGYTF. The CDR3 bases are TGTGCCAGCAGCGTAGGACAGTGGGGCTCCTATGGCTACACCTTC.

The CDR3 spells CASSSTDRATYEQYF. The DNA for the CDR3 is TGTGCCAGCAGCTCCACAGACAGGGCAACCTACGAGCAGTACTTC. V gene TRBV7-9 combines with J gene TRBJ2-7; 7 nucleotides align to TRBD1. The V segment lost 4 bases and the J segment 2 bases; nucleotides outside the gene matches: 8. Germline V gene lookup returns CDR1 SEHNR and CDR2 FQNEAQ (reference sequence). The CDR3 loop spans 15 amino acids. Using reference TRBV7-9 and TRBJ2-7 for the parts outside the CDR3, the full variable domain is DTGVSQNPRHKITKRGQNVTFRCDPISEHNRLYWYRQTLGQGPEFLTYFQNEAQLEKSRLLSDRFSAERPKGSFSTLEIQRTEQGDSAMYLCASSSTDRATYEQYFGPGTRLTVT.

V gene TRBV7-6 combines with J gene TRBJ2-1; D not certain. The V gene lost 6 bases and the J gene lost 7 bases, with 16 bases spanning the gap. The germline V gene encodes CDR1 SGHVS and CDR2 FNYEAQ. CDR3 length: 14 residues. The CDR3 is CASSSRNRKNEQFF. CDR3 bases: TGTGCCAGCAGTTCTCGTAACCGCAAGAATGAGCAGTTCTTC.

The chain uses TRBV27 and TRBJ1-2; no clear D. The CDR3 covers 13 residues. CDR1 is MNHEY, CDR2 SMNVEV, per germline (reference sequence). V was shortened by 4 bases and J by 10 bases, with 16 bases between the two germline ends. The CDR3 DNA reads TGTGCCAGCAGTTCGGAAATCGATGACTTCTACACCTTC. Translated, it gives CASSSEIDDFYTF.

The genes are TRBV9 and TRBJ1-1; D not resolved. V was clipped by 3 bases and J by 1 base, with 16 bases between them. The CDR3 sequence is 16 residues long. In germline, CDR1 is SGDLS, CDR2 YYNGEE. In DNA, the CDR3 is TGTGCCAGCAGCGCCCTTCCGGGTCCTTCGAACACTGAAGCTTTCTTT. Translated, it gives CASSALPGPSNTEAFF.

This clone was counted a single time. The chain is built from TRBV30 and TRBJ2-5; 8 bases map to TRBD2. The ends lost 2 bases at V and 9 bases at J; junction bases unmatched: 11. The germline V gene encodes CDR1 GTSNPN and CDR2 SVGIG (reference sequence). The CDR3 covers 14 residues. In DNA, the CDR3 is TGTGCCTGGAGTACCCCGGGAGGGACTCGGGCCCAGTACTTC. Its protein product is CAWSTPGGTRAQYF.

V is TRBV5-8 and J is TRBJ1-2; maybe TRBD1 (6 bases). Germline values: CDR1 SGHTS, CDR2 YDEGEE. The CDR3 runs 11 residues. V dropped 2 bases and J dropped 12 bases, with 11 bases sitting between them. The CDR3 sequence is CASSFGGLNTF. The DNA for the CDR3 is TGTGCCAGCAGCTTCGGGGGGCTCAACACCTTC. The variable domain in full, with the rest retrieved from reference TRBV5-8 and TRBJ1-2, is EAGVTQSPTHLIKTRGQQATLRCSPISGHTSVYWYQQALGLGLQFLLWYDEGEERNRGNFPPRFSGRQFPNYSSELNVNALELEDSALYLCASSFGGLNTFGSGTRLTVV.

J is TRBJ2-3 and V is TRBV5-1, with TRBD1 as a possible D gene (6 bases). The germline V gene encodes CDR1 SGHRS and CDR2 YFSETQ. Deletions cut 2 bases from V and 6 bases from J, with 16 bases between. The CDR3 runs to 15 residues. The chain's CDR3 is CASSLDSGAPDTQYF. In DNA, the CDR3 is TGCGCCAGCAGCTTAGACTCAGGGGCCCCGGATACGCAGTATTTT.

The chain links TRBV7-6 to TRBJ2-7; TRBD2 matches 10 bases. The V gene end was trimmed by 4 bases and the J gene end by 2 bases; junction bases not matched to a gene: 5. The CDR3 spans 15 residues. Germline loops: CDR1 SGHVS, CDR2 FNYEAQ. The CDR3, as DNA: TGTGCCAGCAGCTGGACTAGCGGAATCACCTACGAGCAGTACTTC. Protein sequence: CASSWTSGITYEQYF. Supplemented by reference TRBV7-6 and TRBJ2-7, the full variable domain reads GAGVSQSPRYKVTKRGQDVALRCDPISGHVSLYWYRQALGQGPEFLTYFNYEAQQDKSGLPNDRFSAERPEGSISTLTIQRTEQRDSAMYRCASSWTSGITYEQYFGPGTRLTVT.

The rearrangement links TRBV7-6 to TRBJ2-4; 9 bases match TRBD1. Per germline, CDR1 SGHVS and CDR2 FNYEAQ. V lost 5 bases and J lost 7; bases outside the gene matches: 9. CDR3 length equals 15 residues. The CDR3 here is CASSGDRAAKNIQYF. The CDR3 DNA reads as TGTGCCAGCAGCGGGGACAGGGCAGCGAAGAACATTCAGTACTTC. The whole variable domain, remainder taken from reference TRBV7-6 and TRBJ2-4, is GAGVSQSPRYKVTKRGQDVALRCDPISGHVSLYWYRQALGQGPEFLTYFNYEAQQDKSGLPNDRFSAERPEGSISTLTIQRTEQRDSAMYRCASSGDRAAKNIQYFGAGTRLSVL.

The CDR3 bases are TGTGCCATCTCAGCTGGGGATGGCTACACCTTC. Its translation is CAISAGDGYTF. This chain connects TRBV25-1 to TRBJ1-2; D is unclear. The V end was cut by 10 bases, the J end by 6 bases, with 12 bases between. There are 11 residues in the CDR3. Germline V gene sequence: CDR1 MGHDK, CDR2 SYGVNS.

The J gene is TRBJ1-6, the V gene TRBV5-6; D is ambiguous. The length of the CDR3 is 13 residues. Germline V gene sequence: CDR1 SGHDT, CDR2 YYEEEE. Trimming removed 0 bases from V and 10 bases from J, with 8 bases in between. The CDR3 region has the DNA TGTGCCAGCAGCTTGGTTGGAGCCTCACCCCTCCACTTT. Residues: CASSLVGASPLHF.

J is TRBJ1-5 and V is TRBV28, with D uncertain. CDR1 and CDR2 (germline): MDHEN, SYDVKM. The CDR3 spans 12 residues. V was cut by 2 bases and J by 9 bases, with 8 bases left in between. The CDR3 nucleotides are TGTGCCAGCAGTTTAAGGGCTAGGCCCCAGCATTTT. This gives the protein CASSLRARPQHF.

The table lists this clone with a few counts. The V gene is TRBV19, the J gene TRBJ2-1; maybe TRBD2 (6 bases). V gave up 8 bases and J gave up 5 bases, with 16 bases separating them. The CDR3 is made up of 14 amino acids. Germline lookup yields CDR1 LNHDA and CDR2 SQIVND (reference sequence). The CDR3: CASSGLPLNNEQFF. CDR3 sequence (DNA): TGTGCCAGTTCGGGACTTCCATTAAACAATGAGCAGTTCTTC.